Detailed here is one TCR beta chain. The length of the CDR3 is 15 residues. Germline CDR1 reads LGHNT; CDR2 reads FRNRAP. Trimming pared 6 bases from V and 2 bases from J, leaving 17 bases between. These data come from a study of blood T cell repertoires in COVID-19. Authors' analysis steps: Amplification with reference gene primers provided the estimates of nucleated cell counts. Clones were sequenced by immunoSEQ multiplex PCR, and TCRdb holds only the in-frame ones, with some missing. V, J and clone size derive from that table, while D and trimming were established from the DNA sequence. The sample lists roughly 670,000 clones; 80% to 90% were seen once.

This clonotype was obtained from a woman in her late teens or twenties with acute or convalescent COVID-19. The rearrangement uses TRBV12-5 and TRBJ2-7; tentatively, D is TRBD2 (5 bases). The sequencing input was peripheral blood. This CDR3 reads CASGSYNSGAYEQYF. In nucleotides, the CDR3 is TGTGCTAGTGGGTCTTACAACTCCGGGGCCTACGAGCAGTACTTC.